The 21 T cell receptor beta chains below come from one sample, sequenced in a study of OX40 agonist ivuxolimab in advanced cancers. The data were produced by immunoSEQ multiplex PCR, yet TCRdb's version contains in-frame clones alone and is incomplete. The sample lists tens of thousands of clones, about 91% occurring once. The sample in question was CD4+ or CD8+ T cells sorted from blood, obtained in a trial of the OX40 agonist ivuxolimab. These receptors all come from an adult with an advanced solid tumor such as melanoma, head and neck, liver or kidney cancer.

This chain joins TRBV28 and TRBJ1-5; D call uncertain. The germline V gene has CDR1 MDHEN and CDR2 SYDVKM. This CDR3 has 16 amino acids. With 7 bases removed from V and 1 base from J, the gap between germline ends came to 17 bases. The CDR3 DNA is TGTGCCAGCAAGTTGGTTGAGTTTCGGAGCAATCAGCCCCAGCATTTT. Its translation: CASKLVEFRSNQPQHF.

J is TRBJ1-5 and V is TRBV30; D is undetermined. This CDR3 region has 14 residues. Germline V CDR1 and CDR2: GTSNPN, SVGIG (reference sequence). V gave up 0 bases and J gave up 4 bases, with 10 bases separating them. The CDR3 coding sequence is TGTGCCTGGAGTGTAGGAACACCGAATCAGCCCCAGCATTTT. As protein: CAWSVGTPNQPQHF.

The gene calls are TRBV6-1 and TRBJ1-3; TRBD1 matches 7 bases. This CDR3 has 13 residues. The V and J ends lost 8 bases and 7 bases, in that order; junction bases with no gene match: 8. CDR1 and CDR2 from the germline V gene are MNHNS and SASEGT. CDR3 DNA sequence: TGTGCCAGCTACGGGACAGACCTGAACACCATATATTTT. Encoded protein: CASYGTDLNTIYF.

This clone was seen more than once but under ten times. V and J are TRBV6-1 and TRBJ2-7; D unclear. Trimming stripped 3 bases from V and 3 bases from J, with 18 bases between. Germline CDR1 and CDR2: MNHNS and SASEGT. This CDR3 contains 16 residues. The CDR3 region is CASSDNFFVLHYEQYF. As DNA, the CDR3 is TGTGCCAGCAGTGATAATTTTTTTGTCCTCCACTACGAGCAGTACTTC.

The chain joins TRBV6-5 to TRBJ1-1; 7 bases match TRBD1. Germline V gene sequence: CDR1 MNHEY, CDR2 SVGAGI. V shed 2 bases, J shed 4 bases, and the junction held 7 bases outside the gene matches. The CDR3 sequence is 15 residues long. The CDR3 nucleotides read TGTGCCAGCAGTTACCATACAGGGGTGGGCACTGAAGCTTTCTTT. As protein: CASSYHTGVGTEAFF.

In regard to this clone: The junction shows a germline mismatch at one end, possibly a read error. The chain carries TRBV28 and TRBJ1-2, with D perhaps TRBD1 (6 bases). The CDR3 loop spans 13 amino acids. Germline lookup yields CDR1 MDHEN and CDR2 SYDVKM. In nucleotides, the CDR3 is TGTGCCGGCAGTATCCAGGGGAACTATGGCTACACCTTC. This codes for CAGSIQGNYGYTF.

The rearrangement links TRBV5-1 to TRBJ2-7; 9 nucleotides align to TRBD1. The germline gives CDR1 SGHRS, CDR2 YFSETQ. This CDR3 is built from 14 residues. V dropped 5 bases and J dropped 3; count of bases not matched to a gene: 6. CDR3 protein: CASSPGQGFYEQYF. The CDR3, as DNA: TGCGCCAGCAGTCCCGGACAGGGGTTCTACGAGCAGTACTTC.

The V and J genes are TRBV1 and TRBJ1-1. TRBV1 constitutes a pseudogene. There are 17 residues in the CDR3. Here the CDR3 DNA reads TGCACCAGCAGGTTGGAGGAGAGGGAGACATGGAACACTGAAGCTTTCTTT. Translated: CTSRLEERETWNTEAFF.

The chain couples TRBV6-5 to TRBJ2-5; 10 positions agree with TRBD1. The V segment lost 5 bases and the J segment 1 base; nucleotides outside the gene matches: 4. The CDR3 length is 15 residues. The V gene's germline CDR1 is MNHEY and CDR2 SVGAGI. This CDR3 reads CASSRTGGFQETQYF. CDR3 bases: TGTGCCAGCAGTCGGACAGGGGGTTTCCAAGAGACCCAGTACTTC.

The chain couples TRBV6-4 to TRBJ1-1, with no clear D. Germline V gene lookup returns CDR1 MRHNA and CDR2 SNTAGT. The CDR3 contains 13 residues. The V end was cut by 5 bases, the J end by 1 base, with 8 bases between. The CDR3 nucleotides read TGTGCCAGCAGTCGGACGGGGAACACTGAAGCTTTCTTT. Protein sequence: CASSRTGNTEAFF.

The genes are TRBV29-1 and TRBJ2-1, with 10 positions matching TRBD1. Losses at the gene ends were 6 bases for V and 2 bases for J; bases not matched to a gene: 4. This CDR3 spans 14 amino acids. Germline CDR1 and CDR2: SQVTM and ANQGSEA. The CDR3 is CSVTGTGAYNEQFF. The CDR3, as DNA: TGCAGCGTAACCGGGACAGGGGCCTACAATGAGCAGTTCTTC.

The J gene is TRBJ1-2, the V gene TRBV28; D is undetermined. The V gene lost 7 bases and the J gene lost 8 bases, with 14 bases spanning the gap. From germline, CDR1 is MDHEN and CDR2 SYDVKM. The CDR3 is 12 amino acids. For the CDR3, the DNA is TGTGCCAGCACTCCCAGCCCGGGGGGCTACACCTTC. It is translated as CASTPSPGGYTF.

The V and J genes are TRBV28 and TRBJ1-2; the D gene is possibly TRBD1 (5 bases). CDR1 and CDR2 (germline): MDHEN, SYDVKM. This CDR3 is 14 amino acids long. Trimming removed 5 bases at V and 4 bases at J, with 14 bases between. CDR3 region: CASSPPGGGYGYTF. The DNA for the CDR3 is TGTGCCAGCAGTCCCCCTGGTGGGGGCTATGGCTACACCTTC.

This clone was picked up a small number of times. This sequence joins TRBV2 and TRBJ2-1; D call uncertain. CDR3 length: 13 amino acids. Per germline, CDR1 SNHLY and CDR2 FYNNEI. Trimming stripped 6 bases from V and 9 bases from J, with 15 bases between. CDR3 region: CASSLRPLSEQFF. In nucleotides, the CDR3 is TGTGCCAGCAGCTTGAGACCGTTGAGTGAGCAGTTCTTC.

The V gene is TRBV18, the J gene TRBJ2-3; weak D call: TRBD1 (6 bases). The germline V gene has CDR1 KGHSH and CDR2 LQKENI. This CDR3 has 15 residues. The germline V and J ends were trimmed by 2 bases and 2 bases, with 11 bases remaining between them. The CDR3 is CASSPTGTFTDTQYF. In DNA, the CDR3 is TGTGCCAGCTCACCAACAGGGACCTTCACAGATACGCAGTATTTT.

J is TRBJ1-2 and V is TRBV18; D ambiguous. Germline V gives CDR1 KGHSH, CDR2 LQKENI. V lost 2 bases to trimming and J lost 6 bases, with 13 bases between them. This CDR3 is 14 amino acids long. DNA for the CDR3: TGTGCCAGCTCACCAAGGCCGGGAACGGATGGCTACACCTTC. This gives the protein CASSPRPGTDGYTF.

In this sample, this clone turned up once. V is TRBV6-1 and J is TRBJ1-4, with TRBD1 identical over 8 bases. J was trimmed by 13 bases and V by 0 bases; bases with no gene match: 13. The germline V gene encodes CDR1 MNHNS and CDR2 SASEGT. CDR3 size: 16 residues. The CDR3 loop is CASSEAPGQALRGLFF. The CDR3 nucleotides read TGTGCCAGCAGTGAAGCGCCGGGACAGGCTCTACGAGGACTGTTTTTT.

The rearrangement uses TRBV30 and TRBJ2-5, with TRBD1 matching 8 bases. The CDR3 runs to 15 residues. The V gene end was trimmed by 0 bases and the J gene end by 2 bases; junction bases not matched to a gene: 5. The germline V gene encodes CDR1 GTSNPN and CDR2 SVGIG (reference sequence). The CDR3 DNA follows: TGTGCCTGGAGTGTTAAGGGGACAGGTCAAGAGACCCAGTACTTC. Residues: CAWSVKGTGQETQYF.

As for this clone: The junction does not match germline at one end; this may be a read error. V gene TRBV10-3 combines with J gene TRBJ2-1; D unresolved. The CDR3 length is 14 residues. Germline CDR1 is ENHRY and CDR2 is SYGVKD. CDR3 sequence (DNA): TGTGCCATCACTGAGGCTCCAACCTACAATGAGCAGTTCTTC. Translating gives CAITEAPTYNEQFF.

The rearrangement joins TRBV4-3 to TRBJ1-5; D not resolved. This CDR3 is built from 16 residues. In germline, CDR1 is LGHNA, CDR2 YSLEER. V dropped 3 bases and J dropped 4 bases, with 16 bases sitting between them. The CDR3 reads CASSQDYLGSNQPQHF. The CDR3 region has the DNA TGCGCCAGCAGCCAGGATTATTTGGGCTCAAATCAGCCCCAGCATTTT.

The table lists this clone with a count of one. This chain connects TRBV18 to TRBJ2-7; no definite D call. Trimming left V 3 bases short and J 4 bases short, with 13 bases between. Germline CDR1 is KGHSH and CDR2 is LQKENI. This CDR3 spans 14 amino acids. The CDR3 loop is CASSPGGEIYEQYF. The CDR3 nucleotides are TGTGCCAGCTCACCCGGCGGAGAGATTTACGAGCAGTACTTC.